The text below deals with one T cell receptor beta chain. In its sample, this clonotype was seen many times. It lacks a known antigen. The input lacks base qualities; no much larger clone sits a single base away. The data were taken from a study of naive and memory T cell subsets (dated by TCRdb to 2017 to 2019). A note on the overall study: Sorted naive and memory T cell subsets from peripheral blood were analyzed in the study using a UMI-based, open-source pipeline for TCR alpha and beta sequencing. IgG serology results and the functional CMV T cell responses were in complete agreement. RNA was DNase-treated and reverse transcribed with TCR constant-region primers, mostly using SuperScript III. Study-wide conclusions, independent of this receptor: The abundance of TCRs followed a power law with an exponent that differed between naive and memory subsets yet stayed consistent across the three individuals. Once error correction was done, more than 85% of naive TCR sequences showed up just once, which made the naive abundance distributions much steeper than those of the memory subsets. A clonotype was defined as a single alpha or beta chain sequence rather than as a paired alpha/beta receptor. The repertoire findings for the naive and memory subsets could not be validated against a ground truth, as none was available. Gini index rose and Shannon and inverse Simpson diversity fell from naive through CM, EM and EMRA in both CD4 and CD8 cells. RNA-based TCR counts may be influenced by expression changes linked to T cell activation and differentiation. A few larger clonotypes were present in naive repertoires, especially CD8 naive repertoires, and these clonotypes were possibly memory cells re-expressing CD45RA.

The CDR3, from cysteine to phenylalanine, totals 12 residues. Of the read, only the CDR3 DNA is kept; its 36 bases are in frame from base 1. From the germline V gene (reference sequence), CDR1 is SEHNR and CDR2 is FQNEAQ. V is pared back by 4 bases and J by 6 bases, with 10 bases lying between the germline termini. The method was UMI-ligation and nested PCR. The beta constant-region primer consisted of an equimolar mixture of two oligonucleotides that together covered TRBC1 and TRBC2. Four rounds of PCR were used to amplify ligated cDNA, with nested alpha and beta constant-region primers being used together with the SP2 primer. A single-stranded oligonucleotide carrying the SP2 primer and a 12-nucleotide UMI was ligated to the 3' end of the cDNA by T4 RNA ligase 1. The ligation reaction was incubated at 16°C for about 20-24 hours. PCR2 was usually performed as a SYBR Green qPCR and halted at a preset threshold so that over-amplification would not occur. All purifications after the first were performed with Agencourt AMPure XP magnetic beads. Library quantification was done by Qubit, followed by a TapeStation check on which the main peak was expected at around 650 bp. The pooled libraries were sequenced on an Illumina MiSeq using v2 2x251 paired-end kits, which usually yielded 1-2 million reads per sample. Each sample's library went into the pool at about 4.2 nM, and 5-7% PhiX was added to help with cluster recognition. As for the original processing: Decombinator assigned V and J genes to Demultiplexor-processed FASTQ reads by tag matching, allowing a single base-pair mismatch. UMIs were used by Collapsinator to correct both sequencing errors and frequency errors arising from PCR heterogeneity. TCRs were translated and CDR3s were extracted from the conserved cysteine to the FGXG phenylalanine by CDR3Translator, with non-productive sequences being flagged. Repertoires were subsampled to equal numbers of UMI-defined TCRs before Gini, Shannon entropy and inverse Simpson indices were calculated. Within the linear range, a power law was fitted to clonotype abundance distributions using maximum likelihood. When run on a single naive CD8 sample, MIGEC and the pipeline yielded similar UMI counts, similar unique TCR numbers and similar clonal distributions. In one analysis, naive TCRs that were also found in any memory subset of the same donor were excluded from the naive repertoire. Repertoires were searched for approximately 7,000 CMV-associated CDR3 sequences compiled from VDJdb and a published dataset. The public reads were reanalyzed by TCRdb: fastp trimming at Q25, MiXCR alignment, in-frame beta chains only. For every CDR3 protein sequence, its rows merge into one entry that carries the most common genes and DNA. The V and J calls here are based on TCRdb, not the publication. The sample yields some 82,000 distinct CDR3 sequences; approximately 11% were counted once. Of the sample, approximately 0.14% is held by the ten largest clones.

From the second PCR step on, the TCR alpha and beta chain libraries were amplified in separate reactions. The CMV status of each donor was determined by measuring IFNgamma production from CD4+ T cells after fresh PBMCs had been stimulated overnight with CMV viral lysate. CD4 T cells were positively selected with Miltenyi beads, followed by positive selection of CD8 T cells from the CD4-negative fraction. Cells were stained for CD3, CD4, CD8, CD45RA, CD27 and a live/dead dye and were sorted on a BD Aria II into four subsets based on CD45RA and CD27. Blood was obtained from a few healthy volunteers, and the blood from each volunteer was fractionated into CD4 and CD8 T cells and subsequently into four differentiation subsets. Around 120 ml of peripheral blood was collected from each donor, and PBMC were isolated from the blood using Ficoll-Paque PLUS density-gradient centrifugation. The sorted cells were lysed in RLT buffer, after which RNA was extracted using a Qiagen RNeasy kit and kept at -80 degrees C.

Sequenced input: naive CD4+ T cells from blood. Sample cell subset or site, as interpreted from the label and publication: naive T cells, CD45RA high CD27+. This TCR derives from a human donor in good health. Recombination linked TRBV7-9 to TRBJ2-7; the D gene is not confidently resolved. The CDR3 reads as follows: CASSSVLLEQYF. The DNA sequence is given as TGTGCCAGCAGCTCCGTGCTCCTCGAGCAGTACTTC.